This entry concerns a single T cell receptor (beta chain). The antigen remains undetermined. Caucasian adults living in Nashville, Tennessee, provided all samples. This record belongs to a study of shared clonotypes between healthy human individuals. Study results and caveats: Apart from blood, nothing was sampled; tissue repertoires likely differ. An effect of sequencing depth on clonotype sharing among donors was expected.

The protocol was immunoSEQ multiplex PCR, while the TCRdb copy is restricted to in-frame clones and leaves out a portion. The sample yields under 600,000 clones, roughly 79% seen once. This TCR was sampled from a woman in her thirties or forties in good health. Some clones in this sample may be carry-over from other donors' samples. Sequenced material: PBMCs.

The CDR3 DNA reads TGTGCCAGCAGCTTCGGACTAGCGGGGGATACGCAGTATTTT. Amino acids: CASSFGLAGDTQYF. The V and J genes are TRBV5-4 and TRBJ2-3; 12 positions match TRBD2. CDR1 is SGHNT, CDR2 YYREEE, per germline (reference sequence). V was pared by 2 bases and J by 6 bases, with 1 base of the junction left unmatched. The CDR3 sequence is 14 residues long.